This TCR beta chain was captured in a study of Ad26.COV2.S vaccination and SARS-CoV-2 variants. Study overall: Participant was drawn from the COV1001 Ad26.COV2.S trial arm. Study observations and caveats: Analyses that measured TCR breadth and depth may have underestimated total T cell responses. Similar non-spike TCR breadth was seen in vaccine and placebo recipients.

The repertoire was sequenced with immunoSEQ multiplex PCR; TCRdb's copy has only in-frame clones and lacks some. The data hold around 420,000 clones, with roughly 90% observed a single time. Regarding treatment: roughly 19 received Ad26.COV2.S at low or high dose, single or two shots; about 5 received placebo; per-sample allocation not given. The investigators took samples on day 63 after the first vaccine or placebo injection. It was an adult aged 18-55 years in Boston who was the donor. The germline V gene encodes CDR1 SQVTM and CDR2 ANQGSEA. V shed 4 bases and J 8 bases; nucleotides not matched to a gene: 6. The CDR3 runs to 13 residues. In regard to this clone: Its antigen remains unidentified.

The material sequenced was peripheral blood, taken in a trial of Ad26.COV2.S vaccine versus placebo. The receptor was isolated from a person between 18 and 65 years old who received the Ad26.COV2.S COVID-19 vaccine or a placebo. The chain employs TRBV29-1 and TRBJ2-1; the match to TRBD1 covers 9 bases. The CDR3 DNA follows: TGCAGCGTTGCCGGGACAGGGTATTATGAGCAGTTCTTC. Translation: CSVAGTGYYEQFF.